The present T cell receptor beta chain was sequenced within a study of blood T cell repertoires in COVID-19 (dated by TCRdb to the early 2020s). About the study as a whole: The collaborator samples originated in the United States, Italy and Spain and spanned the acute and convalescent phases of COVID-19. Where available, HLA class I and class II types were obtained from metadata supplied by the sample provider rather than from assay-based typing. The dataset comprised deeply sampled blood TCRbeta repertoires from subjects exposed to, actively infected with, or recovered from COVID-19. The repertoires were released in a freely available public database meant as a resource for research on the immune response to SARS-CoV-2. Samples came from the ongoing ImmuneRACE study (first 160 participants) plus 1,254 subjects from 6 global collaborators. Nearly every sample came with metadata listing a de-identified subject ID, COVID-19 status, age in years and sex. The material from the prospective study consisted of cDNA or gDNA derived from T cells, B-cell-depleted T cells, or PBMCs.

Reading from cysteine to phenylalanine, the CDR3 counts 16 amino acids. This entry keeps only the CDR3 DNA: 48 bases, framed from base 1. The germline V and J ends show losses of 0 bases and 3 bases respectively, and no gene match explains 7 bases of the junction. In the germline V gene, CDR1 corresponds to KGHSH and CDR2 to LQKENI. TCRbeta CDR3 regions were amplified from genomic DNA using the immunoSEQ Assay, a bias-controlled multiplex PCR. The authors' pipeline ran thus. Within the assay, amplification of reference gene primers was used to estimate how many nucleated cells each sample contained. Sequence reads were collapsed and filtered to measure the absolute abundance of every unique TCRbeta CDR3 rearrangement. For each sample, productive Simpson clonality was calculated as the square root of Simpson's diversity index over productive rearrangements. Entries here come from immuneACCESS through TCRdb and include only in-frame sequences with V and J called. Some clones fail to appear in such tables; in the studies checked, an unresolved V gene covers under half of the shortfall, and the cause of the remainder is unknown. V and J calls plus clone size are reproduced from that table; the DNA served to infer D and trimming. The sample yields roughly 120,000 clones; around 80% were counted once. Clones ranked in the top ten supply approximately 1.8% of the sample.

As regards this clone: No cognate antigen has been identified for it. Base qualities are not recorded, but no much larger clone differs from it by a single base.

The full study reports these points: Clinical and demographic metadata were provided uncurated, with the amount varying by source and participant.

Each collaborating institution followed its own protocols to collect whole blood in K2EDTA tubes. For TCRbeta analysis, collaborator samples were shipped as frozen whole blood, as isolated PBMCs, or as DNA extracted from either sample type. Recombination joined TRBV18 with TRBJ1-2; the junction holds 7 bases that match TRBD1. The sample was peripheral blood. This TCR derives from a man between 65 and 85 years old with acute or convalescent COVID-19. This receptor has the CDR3 CASSPPGLGQDYGYTF. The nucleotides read TGTGCCAGCTCACCACCGGGACTCGGACAGGACTATGGCTACACCTTC.